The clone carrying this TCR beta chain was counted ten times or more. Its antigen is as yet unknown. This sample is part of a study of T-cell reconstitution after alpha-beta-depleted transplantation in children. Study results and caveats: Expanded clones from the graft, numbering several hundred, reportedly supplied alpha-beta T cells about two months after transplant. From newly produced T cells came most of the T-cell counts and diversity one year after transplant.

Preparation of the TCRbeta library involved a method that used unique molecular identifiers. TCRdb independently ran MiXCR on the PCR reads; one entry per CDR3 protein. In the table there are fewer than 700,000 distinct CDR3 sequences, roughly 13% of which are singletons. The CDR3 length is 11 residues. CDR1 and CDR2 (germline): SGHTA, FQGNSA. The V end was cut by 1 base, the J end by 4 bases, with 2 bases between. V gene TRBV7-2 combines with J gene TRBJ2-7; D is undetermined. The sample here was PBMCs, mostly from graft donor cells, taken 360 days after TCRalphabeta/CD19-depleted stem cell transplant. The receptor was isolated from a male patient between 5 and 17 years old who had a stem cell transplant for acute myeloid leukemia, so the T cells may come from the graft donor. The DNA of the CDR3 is TGTGCCAGCAGCTTAGTATACGAGCAGTACTTC. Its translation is CASSLVYEQYF.